This T cell receptor (beta chain) was recorded in a study of brain T cells in children with intractable seizures. Assay: immunoSEQ multiplex PCR; the TCRdb copy retains only in-frame clones and omits some. The sample contains roughly 69,000 clones, roughly 95% of which appear only once. The V end lost 2 bases, the J end lost 2 bases, and 5 bases lay between the germline ends. Looked up from germline, CDR1 is SEHNR and CDR2 is FQNEAQ (reference sequence). This CDR3 contains 13 residues. The specimen comprised peripheral blood, sampled at surgery. The TCR sequence derives from a boy younger than two with focal cortical dysplasia and intractable seizures. This chain connects TRBV7-9 to TRBJ2-3; unclear D gene. The CDR3 loop is CASSLMHTDTQYF. The CDR3 DNA follows: TGTGCCAGCAGCTTAATGCACACAGATACGCAGTATTTT.